The 25 T cell receptor beta chains listed next were all sequenced from one sample in a study of CXCR3-negative and CXCR3-positive naive CD8 T cells. Overall study findings and caveats: When CXCR3-positive naive cells were set against CXCR3-negative naive cells, the former had more hydrophobic TRB CDR3s.

UMI-labeled 5' RACE yielded the TRB cDNA libraries. With the 5' RACE reads reprocessed, TCRdb shows one record per CDR3 protein and no DNA. The sample table includes about 130,000 distinct CDR3 sequences. No antigen has been assigned to these receptors. The sequenced material came from naive CXCR3+ CD8+ T cells from blood. Subset indicated: CD45RO-CCR7+CD27+CD95- naive CD8+ T cells expressing CXCR3 (TNR3+). The source of these receptors is a human donor in good health. Some clones in this sample may be carry-over from other donors' samples.

CDR3 amino acids: CASSVSGGSSSEQYF. This chain connects TRBV9 to TRBJ2-7; the TCRdb call, TRBD2, lacks DNA for checking. The CDR3 is made up of 15 amino acids. Germline-derived CDR1 and CDR2 are SGDLS and YYNGEE.

The chain uses TRBV13 and TRBJ2-1; no DNA is available, so the TRBD2 call from TCRdb remains unchecked. CDR3 length: 16 amino acids. From germline, CDR1 is PRHDT and CDR2 FYEKMQ (reference sequence). The CDR3 sequence is CASSSIAARRYNEQFF.

The chain uses TRBV7-8 and TRBJ2-7. In germline, CDR1 is SGHVS, CDR2 FQNEAQ. This CDR3 comprises 13 residues. CDR3 sequence reads: CASSLYFLGEQYF. Drawing the rest from reference TRBV7-8 and TRBJ2-7, the complete variable domain is GAGVSQSPRYKVAKRGQDVALRCDPISGHVSLFWYQQALGQGPEFLTYFQNEAQLDKSGLPSDRFFAERPEGSVSTLKIQRTQQEDSAVYLCASSLYFLGEQYFGPGTRLTVT.

The genes are TRBV12-3 or TRBV12-4 and TRBJ2-5; the D call of TRBD2 rests on TCRdb alone, since no DNA is present to check it. CDR3 length: 17 amino acids. The CDR3 sequence is CASSSPQGLAGVETQYF.

The chain recombines TRBV4-3 with TRBJ2-1; TCRdb returns TRBD2, unconfirmable since there is no DNA. The CDR3 covers 13 residues. CDR1 is LGHNA, CDR2 YSLEER, per germline. Here the CDR3 reads CASSQDSPNEQFF.

The chain recombines TRBV7-2 with TRBJ2-1. In germline, CDR1 is SGHTA, CDR2 FQGNSA. The CDR3 covers 15 residues. The CDR3 here is CASSPDLGTYNEQFF.

The chain carries TRBV4-1 and TRBJ1-2; TCRdb selects TRBD1, and the lack of DNA leaves this call unchecked. The CDR3 has 13 residues. The germline CDR1 and CDR2 sequences are MGHRA and YSYEKL. The CDR3 region is CASSRGTGYGYTF.

This chain connects TRBV7-9 to TRBJ2-3; TCRdb's assignment of TRBD2 cannot be checked, as there is no DNA. Per germline, CDR1 SEHNR and CDR2 FQNEAQ (reference sequence). The CDR3 runs 17 residues. The CDR3 loop reads CASSPQRGEPSTDTQYF. Variable domain in full (rest from reference TRBV7-9 and TRBJ2-3): DTGVSQNPRHKITKRGQNVTFRCDPISEHNRLYWYRQTLGQGPEFLTYFQNEAQLEKSRLLSDRFSAERPKGSFSTLEIQRTEQGDSAMYLCASSPQRGEPSTDTQYFGPGTRLTVL.

The chain recombines TRBV19 with TRBJ2-7. Germline CDR1 LNHDA, CDR2 SQIVND (reference sequence). This CDR3 region has 11 residues. CDR3 protein: CASSTAYEQYF.

The V and J genes are TRBV4-2 and TRBJ1-1. CDR3 length: 15 residues. In germline, CDR1 is LGHNA, CDR2 YNFKEQ. CDR3 loop: CASTWSVGMNTEAFF.

This chain links TRBV15 with TRBJ2-3; TCRdb picks TRBD2, but there is no DNA to check that call. Germline lookup yields CDR1 LNHNV and CDR2 YYDKDF (reference sequence). CDR3 length equals 15 residues. CDR3 sequence reads: CATSSLGPGADTQYF. Variable domain in full (rest from reference TRBV15 and TRBJ2-3): DAMVIQNPRYQVTQFGKPVTLSCSQTLNHNVMYWYQQKSSQAPKLLFHYYDKDFNNEADTPDNFQSRRPNTSFCFLDIRSPGLGDTAMYLCATSSLGPGADTQYFGPGTRLTVL.

V is TRBV19 and J is TRBJ1-1. Germline V gene data show CDR1 as LNHDA and CDR2 as SQIVND (reference sequence). CDR3 size: 13 residues. The CDR3 loop reads CASKLGGNTEAFF.

The chain employs TRBV29-1 and TRBJ2-1; TCRdb designates TRBD2, a call that cannot be tested without DNA. The CDR3 runs 14 residues. CDR1 SQVTM and CDR2 ANQGSEA come from the germline V gene. The CDR3 here is CSVDDREAYNEQFF.

The CDR3 here is CASSFTGGATYEQYF. The genes are TRBV7-2 and TRBJ2-7; TCRdb picks TRBD1, but there is no DNA to check that call. The CDR3 covers 15 residues. The germline V gene encodes CDR1 SGHTA and CDR2 FQGNSA. Complete variable domain (other parts from reference TRBV7-2 and TRBJ2-7): GAGVSQSPSNKVTEKGKDVELRCDPISGHTALYWYRQSLGQGLEFLIYFQGNSAPDKSGLPSDRFSAERTGGSVSTLTIQRTQQEDSAVYLCASSFTGGATYEQYFGPGTRLTVT.

The CDR3 sequence: CASSDPGSQGNEQYF. The rearrangement links TRBV6-2 or TRBV6-3 to TRBJ2-7; there is no DNA to check the TCRdb D call of TRBD1. The CDR3 contains 15 residues. Looked up from germline, CDR1 is MNHEY and CDR2 is SVGEGT.

V is TRBV28 and J is TRBJ2-2; the TCRdb call, TRBD1, lacks DNA for checking. The germline CDR1 and CDR2 sequences are MDHEN and SYDVKM. The CDR3 is 15 residues long. CDR3 residues: CASSLTRGNTGELFF.

The rearrangement joins TRBV11-2 to TRBJ1-1; TCRdb returns TRBD1, unconfirmable since there is no DNA. The V gene's germline CDR1 is SGHAT and CDR2 FQNNGV. This CDR3 comprises 15 residues. CDR3 amino acids: CASSFTGQLNTEAFF.

V usage is TRBV20-1 and J usage is TRBJ2-7; TCRdb lists TRBD1, though no DNA is available to test this call. The CDR3 has 12 amino acids. From germline, CDR1 is DFQATT and CDR2 SNEGSKA (reference sequence). CDR3 protein: CSARGQNYEQYF.

The CDR3 loop reads CASSLHGLAGGYEQYF. This chain links TRBV12-3 or TRBV12-4 with TRBJ2-7; no DNA is available, so the TRBD2 call from TCRdb remains unchecked. The CDR3 length is 16 residues.

The chain uses TRBV12-3 or TRBV12-4 and TRBJ1-2; without DNA, the TCRdb call of TRBD1 cannot be checked. CDR3 size: 14 residues. The CDR3 sequence is CASRGTGTVYGYTF.

CDR3 sequence reads: CASSPLGGTGELFF. This chain connects TRBV7-3 to TRBJ2-2; the TRBD1 assignment by TCRdb is unverifiable without DNA. The germline CDR1 and CDR2 sequences are SGHTA and FQGTGA. The CDR3 runs 14 residues.

V is TRBV6-2 or TRBV6-3 and J is TRBJ1-2; without DNA, the TCRdb call of TRBD1 cannot be checked. The CDR3 consists of 14 residues. From germline, CDR1 is MNHEY and CDR2 SVGEGT. The CDR3 spells CASSLYTGTHGYTF.

This sequence joins TRBV9 and TRBJ2-5. The germline CDR1 and CDR2 sequences are SGDLS and YYNGEE. The CDR3 has 13 residues. The CDR3 here is CASNLDGQETQYF.

The V gene is TRBV12-3 or TRBV12-4, the J gene TRBJ2-3; the D call from TCRdb, TRBD1, cannot be confirmed without DNA. This CDR3 contains 15 residues. The CDR3 here is CASSLPGTGTDTQYF.

This chain connects TRBV12-3 or TRBV12-4 to TRBJ2-1; TCRdb selects TRBD1, and the lack of DNA leaves this call unchecked. There are 14 residues in the CDR3. The CDR3 loop is CASSFSGNYNEQFF.